One T cell receptor beta chain is described in this entry. Its antigen is not identified. The sample comes from a study of cytomegalovirus exposure and HLA in healthy donors. Study findings and constraints: Productive status was seen about 90% or about 30% of the time for most TCR beta V segments in an earlier analysis.

60 Vbeta and 13 Jbeta primers were used in PCR. The data were produced by immunoSEQ multiplex PCR, yet TCRdb's version contains in-frame clones alone and is incomplete. The sample holds tens of thousands of clones, about 82% seen once. CDR3 length: 17 amino acids. Germline V lookup: CDR1 SGDLS, CDR2 YYNGEE. V lost 4 bases and J lost 3, with 19 bases in between. The chain uses TRBV9 and TRBJ1-4; D not certain. The material sequenced was PBMCs. This TCR was sampled from a man aged 25-45 years in good health and CMV-seronegative. CDR3 loop: CASSPRGYLGANEKLFF. In DNA, the CDR3 is TGTGCCAGCAGCCCTCGGGGTTACCTTGGGGCTAATGAAAAACTGTTTTTT.